Listed below are T cell receptor beta chains from one sample, sequenced in a study of spatial heterogeneity in lung cancer. MiXCR was run by TCRdb on the 5' RACE reads, yielding one entry per CDR3 protein. Among over 85,000 distinct CDR3 sequences listed, approximately 20% were seen once. The input for sequencing was PBMCs, taken at follow-up. All receptors come from a male donor with early-stage non-small cell lung cancer. The CDR3 runs from the conserved cysteine through the conserved F or W. D genes are given only for firm matches. A row's size may be missing; if present it is once, few, many or a size class.

V gene,J gene,D gene,clone size,CDR3 DNA,CDR3 protein
TRBV7-8,TRBJ1-5,TRBD1,few,TGTGCCAGCAGCCCAGGGGGGGGCGTCAAGCCCCAGCATTTT,CASSPGGGVKPQHF
TRBV3-1,TRBJ2-1,TRBD2,many,TGTGCCAGCAGCCAAGTTAGACTAGCGGGAAACAATGAGCAGTTCTTC,CASSQVRLAGNNEQFF
TRBV5-1,TRBJ2-3,-,-,TGCGCCAGCAGCTTGGGACCCGTGACGGGTAGCACAGATACGCAGTATTTT,CASSLGPVTGSTDTQYF
TRBV10-1,TRBJ2-7,-,few,TGCGCCAGCAGTGAGTTAATTTCGGGCGAGCAGTACTTC,CASSELISGEQYF
TRBV19,TRBJ2-5,-,-,TGTGCCAGTAGTATTAACAGGGGCGGGAAGACCCAGTACTTC,CASSINRGGKTQYF
TRBV7-3,TRBJ2-3,-,-,TGTGCCAGCAGCTTAAATCCGGCCGCAGATACGCAGTATTTT,CASSLNPAADTQYF
TRBV6-5,TRBJ2-2,-,-,TGTGCCAGCAGTTACGGGACCACCGGGGAGCTGTTTTTT,CASSYGTTGELFF
TRBV3-1,TRBJ1-2,-,few,TGTGCCAGCAGCCACCGGACAGTTGGATTAACGGACGGCTACACCTTC,CASSHRTVGLTDGYTF
TRBV4-3,TRBJ1-6,-,-,TGCGCCAGCAGCCAAGAATTAGCAGGCGGGAATTCACCCCTCCACTTT,CASSQELAGGNSPLHF
TRBV7-2,TRBJ2-3,-,-,TGTGCCAGCAGCTCAGACGGACAGACTAAAAAGTATTTT,CASSSDGQTKKYF
TRBV12-3/TRBV12-4,TRBJ1-1,-,-,TGTGCCAGCAGAGTGATGAACACTGAAGCTTTCTTT,CASRVMNTEAFF
TRBV30,TRBJ2-7,-,few,TGTGCCTGGAGAAGGAGCGGTACCCTCTCCGAGCAGTACTTC,CAWRRSGTLSEQYF
TRBV13,TRBJ1-1,TRBD1,many,TGTGCCAGCAGCTTCCAGGGGGGCCTGGGAAACGCTGAAGCTTTCTTT,CASSFQGGLGNAEAFF
TRBV29-1,TRBJ2-7,-,-,TGCAGCGTTGCAGATACCTACGAGCAGTACTTC,CSVADTYEQYF
TRBV5-1,TRBJ2-4,-,-,TGCGCCAGCAGCCCGCTAGCCGCCGGCGGAAACATTCAGTACTTC,CASSPLAAGGNIQYF
TRBV20-1,TRBJ2-3,TRBD2,few,TGCAGTGCTAGTAGCGGGAGCACAGATACGCAGTATTTT,CSASSGSTDTQYF
TRBV6-2/TRBV6-3,TRBJ2-2,-,-,TGTGCCAGCAGTAATAGTCCGAAATCGAACACCGGGGAGCTGTTTTTT,CASSNSPKSNTGELFF
TRBV2,TRBJ2-2,TRBD1,-,TGTGCCAGTAGGCGAGGGGGCAGCAACACCGGGGAGCTGTTTTTT,CASRRGGSNTGELFF
TRBV4-1,TRBJ2-1,-,-,TGCGCCAGCAGCCCGAGAGGAGGGGATAATGAGCAGTTCTTC,CASSPRGGDNEQFF
TRBV9,TRBJ1-3,-,few,TGTGCCAGCAGCGTAGGAGGACTTAGAGGCACCATATATTTT,CASSVGGLRGTIYF
TRBV7-2,TRBJ2-3,-,few,TGTGCCAGCAGCCCCGCGGTAGGGGGTACGCAGTATTTT,CASSPAVGGTQYF
TRBV5-1,TRBJ1-1,-,few,TGTGCCAGCAGCTTGCAGGGGTGGGGTCCCACTGAAGCTTTCTTT,CASSLQGWGPTEAFF
TRBV23-1,TRBJ1-6,-,few,TGCGCCAGCCGAGCGGGGACGGCCTCTGGGTCACCCCTCCACTTT,CASRAGTASGSPLHF
TRBV7-6,TRBJ2-5,-,many,TGTGCCAGCAGCTTAGCAGGGGGAGAGACCCAGTACTTC,CASSLAGGETQYF
TRBV4-1,TRBJ2-1,TRBD1,-,TGCGCCAGCAGCCAACTTATGACAGGGGGGTCCTACAATGAGCAGTTCTTC,CASSQLMTGGSYNEQFF
TRBV6-5,TRBJ1-2,-,-,TGTGCCAGCAGGCTAGACAGGAACTATGGCTACACCTTC,CASRLDRNYGYTF
TRBV7-2,TRBJ2-6,-,-,TGTGCCAGCAGCTCGGACCTCTCTGGGGCCAACGTCCTGACTTTC,CASSSDLSGANVLTF
TRBV7-8,TRBJ1-3,TRBD1,few,TGTGCCAGCAGCCGGACAGGAGGGCAAGGAAACACCATATATTTT,CASSRTGGQGNTIYF
TRBV24-1,TRBJ1-5,-,few,TGTGCCACCAGTGATAATTTGGGCCGGAGGCCCCAGCATTTT,CATSDNLGRRPQHF
TRBV6-5,TRBJ2-3,TRBD2,-,TGTGCCAGTCGGAGGGATAGCGGGAGGGCCGTCGCAGATACGCAGTATTTT,CASRRDSGRAVADTQYF
TRBV4-1,TRBJ2-2,-,-,TGCGCCAGCAGCCAAGATCATGGGTTCACCGGGGAGCTGTTTTTT,CASSQDHGFTGELFF
TRBV5-6,TRBJ2-7,-,few,TGTGCCAGCAGCTTGATGGGGGTCGAGCAGTACTTC,CASSLMGVEQYF
TRBV11-2,TRBJ2-1,-,-,TGTGCCAGCAGCTTAGACAGTCACAATGAGCAGTTCTTC,CASSLDSHNEQFF
TRBV20-1,TRBJ2-5,-,few,TGCAGTGCTAGCGAGGGAACAGGGCGGGAGACCCAGTACTTC,CSASEGTGRETQYF
TRBV9,TRBJ1-4,-,few,TGTGCCAGCAGCGTAGTCCCGGTAGAGTGGGGGGATAATGAAAAACTGTTTTTT,CASSVVPVEWGDNEKLFF
TRBV18,TRBJ1-1,-,few,TGTGCCAGCTCACCACATGAAGGGATTGCGAACACTGAAGCTTTCTTT,CASSPHEGIANTEAFF
TRBV6-1,TRBJ2-4,-,few,TGTGCCAGCAGTGAAATTCCCGCCTGGGACATTCAGTACTTC,CASSEIPAWDIQYF
TRBV3-1,TRBJ1-4,-,many,TGTGCCAGCAGCCAGGGACAAGGGGGGAATGAAAAACTGTTTTTT,CASSQGQGGNEKLFF
TRBV6-2/TRBV6-3,TRBJ1-1,-,many,TGTGCCACCCTGGATCGGTGGGGCACGTACACTGAAGCTTTCTTT,CATLDRWGTYTEAFF